This T cell receptor beta chain appears in the sequencing data of a study of radiotherapy plus CTLA-4 blockade in lung cancer. The V and J ends lost 2 bases and 6 bases, in that order; junction bases with no gene match: 8. CDR1 and CDR2 from the germline V gene are SGHRS and YFSETQ. The CDR3 is 16 amino acids. The data were produced by immunoSEQ multiplex PCR, yet TCRdb's version contains in-frame clones alone and is incomplete. The sample lists roughly 73,000 clones; roughly 84% were seen once. V usage is TRBV5-1 and J usage is TRBJ2-1, with 10 bases identical to TRBD1. This material consisted of peripheral blood, taken from a patient treated with radiotherapy plus ipilimumab. The receptor was isolated from a human donor with non-small cell lung cancer that progressed on radiotherapy plus ipilimumab. CDR3 sequence: CASSFLGTGVSNEQFF. The CDR3 DNA follows: TGCGCCAGCAGCTTTTTAGGGACAGGGGTCAGCAATGAGCAGTTCTTC.